The clone carrying this TCR beta chain was counted many times. Unique molecular identifiers were built into the TCRbeta library. TCRdb ran MiXCR on the PCR reads and lists one entry per CDR3 protein. The table lists 150,000 to 250,000 distinct CDR3 sequences, just over 14% of them singletons, with about 12% in the top ten. The data were taken from a study of T-cell reconstitution after alpha-beta-depleted transplantation in children. CDR1 is SGHKS, CDR2 YYEKEE, per germline (reference sequence). V was shortened by 0 bases and J by 4 bases, with 7 bases between the two germline ends. This CDR3 has 13 amino acids.

V usage is TRBV5-5 and J usage is TRBJ1-1; no definite D call. The source of this sequence is a human donor who donated a stem cell graft to a child with acute lymphoblastic leukemia. Material: PBMCs from the stem cell graft donor, obtained from the stem cell graft. The CDR3: CASSLGRATEAFF. The CDR3 nucleotides read TGTGCCAGCAGCTTGGGGCGAGCCACTGAAGCTTTCTTT.